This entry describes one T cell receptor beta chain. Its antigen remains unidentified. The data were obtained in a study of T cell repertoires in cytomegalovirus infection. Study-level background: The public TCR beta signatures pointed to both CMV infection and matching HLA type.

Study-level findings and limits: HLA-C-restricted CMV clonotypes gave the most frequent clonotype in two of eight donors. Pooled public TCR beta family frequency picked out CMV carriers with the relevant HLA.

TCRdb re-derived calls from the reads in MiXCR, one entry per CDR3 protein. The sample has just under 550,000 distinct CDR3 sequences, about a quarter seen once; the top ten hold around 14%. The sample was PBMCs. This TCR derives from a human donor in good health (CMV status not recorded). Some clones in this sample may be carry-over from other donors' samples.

The CDR3 region has the DNA TGTGCCACCCAACGGGCCACTAACTATGGCTACACCTTC. Protein sequence: CATQRATNYGYTF. The V call is TRBV2, the J call TRBJ1-2, with D hard to call. The CDR3 is made up of 13 amino acids. CDR1 and CDR2 from the germline V gene are SNHLY and FYNNEI. Trimming stripped 10 bases from V and 0 bases from J, with 12 bases between.